The 10 T cell receptor beta chains presented below share a single source sample, sequenced in a study of CXCR4 blockade with PD-1 therapy in pancreatic cancer. TCRdb's table, derived via immunoSEQ multiplex PCR, lists solely in-frame clones and lacks some. The sample yields approximately 2,300 clones, approximately 41% seen once. Sequenced sample: tumor tissue. The receptor set was obtained from a human donor with pancreatic ductal adenocarcinoma.

This clone is categorized as medium-sized. This rearrangement joins TRBV7-2 to TRBJ1-1; D remains ambiguous. Germline CDR1 SGHTA, CDR2 FQGNSA. The CDR3 sequence is 13 residues long. The V end lost 1 base, the J end lost 1 base, and 4 bases lay between the germline ends. CDR3 sequence reads: CASSLGTNTEAFF. The CDR3 DNA is TGTGCCAGCAGCTTAGGAACGAACACTGAAGCTTTCTTT.

This clone was seen repeatedly, ten times or more. The chain uses TRBV11-3 and TRBJ2-5; 7 nucleotides line up with TRBD1. The CDR3 length is 14 residues. Germline lookup yields CDR1 SGHNT and CDR2 YENEEA. V gave up 4 bases and J gave up 6 bases; unmatched junction bases: 8. The CDR3 DNA reads as TGTGCCAGCAGCTCTGGACAGGACGGGCAGACCCAGTACTTC. This translates into CASSSGQDGQTQYF.

The chain joins TRBV30 to TRBJ1-2; no definite D call. Trimming stripped 2 bases from V and 9 bases from J, with 16 bases between. Looked up from germline, CDR1 is GTSNPN and CDR2 is SVGIG (reference sequence). The CDR3 loop spans 13 amino acids. The CDR3 is CAWSSQSGLSYTF. In nucleotides, the CDR3 is TGTGCCTGGAGTTCACAATCCGGGTTGAGCTACACCTTC.

There are a few counts of this clone. The gene calls are TRBV12-5 and TRBJ2-2; the D gene is possibly TRBD1 (5 bases). Germline V gene data show CDR1 as LGHNT and CDR2 as FRNRAP. The CDR3 length is 15 residues. The CDR3 bases are TGTGCCAGCAAGGGGCCCTCCTCGAACACCGGGGAGCTGTTTTTT. It specifies CASKGPSSNTGELFF.

Note on this clone: One end of the junction varies from germline; a read error may be responsible. One or more bases were not read clearly; the residue they encode is written X. This chain connects TRBV18 to TRBJ2-2; the D call may be TRBD1 or TRBD2 (6 bases each). CDR3 size: 16 residues. The germline gives CDR1 KGHSH, CDR2 LQKENI. The CDR3 DNA is TGTGCCAGCTCACAACTTCAGGGGAGGACCACCGRGGAGCTGTTTTTT. It encodes CASSQLQGRTTXELFF.

The sample holds a few counts of this clone. The chain has TRBV19 and TRBJ1-2; D is perhaps TRBD1 (6 bases). V shed 2 bases and J shed 1 base, with 8 bases lying between them. The CDR3 is 14 amino acids. Looked up from germline, CDR1 is LNHDA and CDR2 is SQIVND (reference sequence). The CDR3 region is CASSITGNNYGYTF. The CDR3 nucleotides read TGTGCCAGTAGTATAACAGGGAATAACTATGGCTACACCTTC.

This clone has only a few counts. The V and J genes are TRBV9 and TRBJ2-3; 8 bases line up with TRBD2. V lost 5 bases, J lost 6 bases, and 14 bases stayed unmatched. This CDR3 spans 16 amino acids. CDR1 is SGDLS, CDR2 YYNGEE, per germline. CDR3 sequence: CASSPRGGLTGDTQYF. In nucleotides, the CDR3 is TGTGCCAGCAGTCCTCGGGGGGGCCTCACCGGGGATACGCAGTATTTT.

This clone was seen only a few times. The rearrangement uses TRBV4-1 and TRBJ2-3; TRBD2 is a possible D gene (7 bases). V was pared by 0 bases and J by 6 bases, with 19 bases between. Germline CDR1 reads MGHRA; CDR2 reads YSYEKL. This CDR3 spans 17 amino acids. CDR3 sequence: CASSQDHVGGPGDTQYF. The DNA for the CDR3 is TGCGCCAGCAGCCAAGACCACGTGGGGGGGCCGGGGGATACGCAGTATTTT.

Only one count was recorded for this clone. Here the CDR3 DNA reads TGTGCCAGCAGCCAGCCGGCAGAACCGGGAGCTTTCTTT. Residues: CASSQPAEPGAFF. This chain connects TRBV14 to TRBJ1-1; no clear D gene. Trimming shortened V by 3 bases and J by 10 bases, and 15 bases separated the two germline ends. Germline CDR1 and CDR2: SGHDN and FVKESK. The CDR3 extends over 13 amino acids.

The chain carries TRBV28 and TRBJ1-1, with D unresolved. V dropped 3 bases and J dropped 5 bases, with 13 bases sitting between them. This CDR3 comprises 14 residues. The germline V gene encodes CDR1 MDHEN and CDR2 SYDVKM. In nucleotides, the CDR3 is TGTGCCAGCAGTTTTGGCCCGAACCCTACTGAAGCTTTCTTT. Protein sequence: CASSFGPNPTEAFF.